One and the same sample provided the 25 T cell receptor beta chains below, sequenced in a study of memory CD4+ T cells and cytomegalovirus serostatus. Single viable CD3+CD4+CD8-CD45RO+ cells were sorted as the memory CD4+ T cells. The table came from immunoSEQ multiplex PCR; TCRdb's copy has only in-frame clones and leaves some out. The table lists 35,000 to 45,000 clones, 60% to 85% of them singletons. Sequencing was carried out using memory CD4+ T cells from blood. These receptors came from an adult in good health and CMV-seronegative.

V gene TRBV6-1 combines with J gene TRBJ1-4; D is unclear. Germline CDR1 MNHNS, CDR2 SASEGT. This CDR3 region has 13 residues. V was trimmed by 7 bases and J by 2 bases, leaving 8 bases between them. This chain's CDR3 is CASTTSTNEKLFF. The DNA for the CDR3 is TGTGCCAGCACAACTAGTACTAATGAAAAACTGTTTTTT.

The chain couples TRBV7-9 to TRBJ2-3; D call uncertain. Trimming pared 7 bases from V and 1 base from J, leaving 12 bases between. From germline, CDR1 is SEHNR and CDR2 FQNEAQ (reference sequence). CDR3 size: 14 residues. For the CDR3, the DNA is TGTGCCAGCACCCCTACGTCGGGCACAGATACGCAGTATTTT. It encodes CASTPTSGTDTQYF.

This clone was observed a handful of times. This chain connects TRBV9 to TRBJ1-1; D possibly corresponds to TRBD1 (5 bases). V was clipped by 1 base and J by 9 bases, with 13 bases between them. CDR1 is SGDLS and CDR2 is YYNGEE in the germline V gene. This CDR3 has 13 amino acids. The CDR3 spells CASSVPGREKAFF. The CDR3 coding sequence is TGTGCCAGCAGCGTACCGGGACGGGAGAAAGCTTTCTTT.

This clone was counted only a few times. J is TRBJ1-1 and V is TRBV5-4; D not certain. This CDR3 is 18 amino acids long. CDR1 is SGHNT and CDR2 is YYREEE in the germline V gene (reference sequence). Trimming stripped 0 bases from V and 0 bases from J, with 18 bases between. The CDR3 here is CASSLAGVESAMNTEAFF. The CDR3 DNA sequence: TGTGCCAGCAGCTTGGCTGGAGTGGAGTCGGCCATGAACACTGAAGCTTTCTTT.

This clone appeared a few times. The rearrangement joins TRBV7-9 to TRBJ2-1; maybe TRBD1 (6 bases). The germline CDR1 and CDR2 sequences are SEHNR and FQNEAQ (reference sequence). The V end lost 5 bases, the J end lost 4 bases, and 15 bases lay between the germline ends. CDR3 size: 15 residues. CDR3 loop: CASSNGQLQYNEQFF. The DNA of the CDR3 is TGTGCCAGCAGCAACGGACAGCTACAATACAATGAGCAGTTCTTC. Full variable domain (outside the CDR3, taken from reference TRBV7-9 and TRBJ2-1): DTGVSQNPRHKITKRGQNVTFRCDPISEHNRLYWYRQTLGQGPEFLTYFQNEAQLEKSRLLSDRFSAERPKGSFSTLEIQRTEQGDSAMYLCASSNGQLQYNEQFFGPGTRLTVL.

V and J are TRBV6-5 and TRBJ1-6, with 7 positions matching TRBD1. Germline values: CDR1 MNHEY, CDR2 SVGAGI. After removal of 4 bases from V and 8 bases from J, the junction contained 5 bases not matched to a gene. This CDR3 is 14 amino acids long. CDR3 in DNA: TGTGCCAGCAGTTCTTCAGGGGGATATTCACCCCTCCACTTT. Its protein product is CASSSSGGYSPLHF.

CDR3 sequence: CASSQLVTSGNTIYF. The CDR3 nucleotides are TGTGCCAGCAGCCAACTTGTGACCTCTGGAAACACCATATATTTT. This sequence joins TRBV5-6 and TRBJ1-3, with unresolved D. Trimming cost V 4 bases and J 0 bases, with 11 bases left between them. The CDR3 sequence is 15 residues long. The germline gives CDR1 SGHDT, CDR2 YYEEEE.

The rearrangement links TRBV7-9 to TRBJ2-2; 8 nucleotides agree with TRBD1. The CDR3 is 15 residues long. The junction had 8 bases not matched to a gene; V was cut back by 5 bases and J by 6 bases. Germline CDR1 is SEHNR and CDR2 is FQNEAQ (reference sequence). The CDR3 protein is CASSPRTGSAGELFF. CDR3 bases: TGTGCCAGCAGCCCCAGGACAGGGTCGGCCGGGGAGCTGTTTTTT.

This chain joins TRBV11-2 and TRBJ2-2, with TRBD2 identical over 9 bases. Germline V CDR1 and CDR2: SGHAT, FQNNGV. The CDR3 contains 16 residues. The V gene end was trimmed by 7 bases and the J gene end by 7 bases; junction bases not matched to a gene: 13. CDR3 sequence reads: CASIPPAGGPGGELFF. The CDR3 region has the DNA TGTGCCAGCATCCCCCCGGCGGGGGGGCCGGGCGGGGAGCTGTTTTTT.

The chain couples TRBV11-3 to TRBJ2-5; D might be TRBD2 (6 bases). Between the trimmed V and J ends, which lost 3 bases and 3 bases, there was a span of 14 bases. Germline V CDR1 and CDR2: SGHNT, YENEEA. The CDR3 is 15 residues long. CDR3 nucleotides: TGTGCCAGCAGCTTCGGTAGCGGTGAAGAAGAGACCCAGTACTTC. Encoded protein: CASSFGSGEEETQYF.

The sample holds a few counts of this clone. This chain joins TRBV19 and TRBJ1-1, with D perhaps matching TRBD1 (6 bases). Germline V CDR1 and CDR2: LNHDA, SQIVND (reference sequence). Trimming took off 4 bases at V and 2 bases at J, with 20 bases between the two ends. This CDR3 contains 17 residues. The CDR3 DNA is TGTGCCAGTAGTACCCGAGGGGGGCATTCCGTCAACACTGAAGCTTTCTTT. It codes for CASSTRGGHSVNTEAFF.

The chain has TRBV2 and TRBJ1-2; 8 nucleotides match TRBD1. CDR1 is SNHLY, CDR2 FYNNEI, per germline. The CDR3 spans 16 residues. The trim removed 3 bases at V and 6 bases at J, leaving 12 bases unmatched. DNA for the CDR3: TGTGCCAGCAGTGAGATAAGGGGCAGGGGGCCCGATGGCTACACCTTC. Amino acids: CASSEIRGRGPDGYTF.

The chain's CDR3 is CAISESRETQYF. CDR3 coding DNA: TGTGCCATCAGTGAGAGTAGAGAGACCCAGTACTTC. This sequence joins TRBV10-3 and TRBJ2-5, with no clear D. Trimming took off 2 bases at V and 4 bases at J, with 5 bases between the two ends. The CDR3 runs to 12 residues. Per the germline V gene, CDR1 is ENHRY and CDR2 is SYGVKD.

V usage is TRBV10-3 and J usage is TRBJ1-1, with D unclear. This CDR3 has 14 residues. V was shortened by 7 bases and J by 7 bases, with 19 bases between the two germline ends. Germline V gives CDR1 ENHRY, CDR2 SYGVKD. CDR3 protein: CAITQSLLSVEAFF. For the CDR3, the DNA is TGTGCCATCACCCAGAGCCTCCTTTCGGTTGAAGCTTTCTTT.

This chain links TRBV29-1 with TRBJ1-2, with 12 bases identical to TRBD1. Per germline, CDR1 SQVTM and CDR2 ANQGSEA. After removal of 0 bases from V and 3 bases from J, the junction contained 8 bases not matched to a gene. CDR3 length: 17 amino acids. The CDR3 DNA sequence: TGCAGCGTTGAAGAATATGGGACAGGGGGCTGGGACTATGGCTACACCTTC. It encodes CSVEEYGTGGWDYGYTF.

This chain links TRBV10-3 with TRBJ1-1; no clear D. This CDR3 comprises 13 residues. Germline-derived CDR1 and CDR2 are ENHRY and SYGVKD. V gave up 4 bases and J gave up 0 bases, with 6 bases separating them. The CDR3 nucleotides read TGTGCCATCAGTGCGGAAATGAACACTGAAGCTTTCTTT. Translated, it gives CAISAEMNTEAFF.

The CDR3 region is CASSLEGITTRYEQYF. DNA for the CDR3: TGTGCCAGCAGCTTAGAGGGTATTACGACCCGCTACGAGCAGTACTTC. The J gene is TRBJ2-7, the V gene TRBV7-8; D remains unclear. There are 16 residues in the CDR3. Trimming took 1 base from V and 3 from J, leaving 16 bases between them. Germline-derived CDR1 and CDR2 are SGHVS and FQNEAQ.

The genes are TRBV5-5 and TRBJ1-1, with D possibly TRBD1 on 5 matching bases. CDR1 SGHKS and CDR2 YYEKEE come from the germline V gene (reference sequence). This CDR3 has 13 residues. V gave up 2 bases and J gave up 2 bases, with 7 bases separating them. The CDR3 reads CASSFDRNTEAFF. CDR3 nucleotide sequence: TGTGCCAGCAGCTTTGACAGAAACACTGAAGCTTTCTTT.

This chain uses TRBV19 with TRBJ1-5; the D is unclear. The CDR3 runs 15 residues. Trimming removed 2 bases at V and 3 bases at J, with 11 bases between. Germline CDR1 LNHDA, CDR2 SQIVND (reference sequence). CDR3 nucleotides: TGTGCCAGTAGTATATCCCGGGGTCTCAATCAGCCCCAGCATTTT. This codes for CASSISRGLNQPQHF.

The V gene is TRBV6-6, the J gene TRBJ1-1; D is uncertain. V lost 8 bases and J lost 4, with 14 bases in between. This CDR3 contains 13 residues. Looked up from germline, CDR1 is MNHNY and CDR2 is SVGAGI (reference sequence). The CDR3 DNA follows: TGTGCCAGCTTCAACGGGCCAATCACTGAAGCTTTCTTT. Translated: CASFNGPITEAFF.

The chain is built from TRBV11-2 and TRBJ2-1; possible D gene TRBD2, 6 bases. CDR1 and CDR2 (germline): SGHAT, FQNNGV. This CDR3 is built from 17 residues. V gave up 4 bases and J gave up 1 base, with 17 bases separating them. The CDR3 loop reads CASSSRSSAVSYNEQFF. CDR3 DNA sequence: TGTGCCAGCAGCTCCCGGTCTAGCGCGGTTTCCTACAATGAGCAGTTCTTC. Together with reference TRBV11-2 and TRBJ2-1, the CDR3 gives the full variable domain: EAGVAQSPRYKIIEKRQSVAFWCNPISGHATLYWYQQILGQGPKLLIQFQNNGVVDDSQLPKDRFSAERLKGVDSTLKIQPAKLEDSAVYLCASSSRSSAVSYNEQFFGPGTRLTVL.

The sample holds a few counts of this clone. The gene calls are TRBV28 and TRBJ1-6; D not certain. The V and J ends lost 3 bases and 10 bases respectively, with 4 bases between them. The CDR3 sequence is 11 residues long. In germline, CDR1 is MDHEN, CDR2 SYDVKM. The DNA of the CDR3 is TGTGCCAGCAGTTTGCGATCACCCCTCCACTTT. This sequence encodes CASSLRSPLHF.

This chain links TRBV27 with TRBJ1-2, with a possible D match to TRBD1 (5 bases). This CDR3 comprises 15 residues. Trimming took off 2 bases at V and 2 bases at J, with 12 bases between the two ends. Germline CDR1 and CDR2: MNHEY and SMNVEV (reference sequence). The CDR3 DNA reads as TGTGCCAGCAGTTTAGCCAGGGCGGGAAACTATGGCTACACCTTC. It translates to CASSLARAGNYGYTF.

The chain joins TRBV4-1 to TRBJ1-5, with a possible D match to TRBD1 (6 bases). Germline V CDR1 and CDR2: MGHRA, YSYEKL. The CDR3 loop spans 16 amino acids. V was clipped by 6 bases and J by 4 bases, with 19 bases between them. This CDR3 reads CASSRTITRGNQPQHF. In nucleotides, the CDR3 is TGCGCCAGCAGTCGGACGATAACCAGGGGAAATCAGCCCCAGCATTTT.

This chain connects TRBV2 to TRBJ1-1; 8 bases are a match to TRBD1. CDR1 is SNHLY and CDR2 is FYNNEI in the germline V gene. The trim removed 0 bases at V and 1 base at J, leaving 7 bases unmatched. CDR3 length equals 17 residues. CDR3 residues: CASSEARTGRGNTEAFF. In DNA form, the CDR3 reads TGTGCCAGCAGTGAAGCGCGGACAGGGCGGGGGAACACTGAAGCTTTCTTT.